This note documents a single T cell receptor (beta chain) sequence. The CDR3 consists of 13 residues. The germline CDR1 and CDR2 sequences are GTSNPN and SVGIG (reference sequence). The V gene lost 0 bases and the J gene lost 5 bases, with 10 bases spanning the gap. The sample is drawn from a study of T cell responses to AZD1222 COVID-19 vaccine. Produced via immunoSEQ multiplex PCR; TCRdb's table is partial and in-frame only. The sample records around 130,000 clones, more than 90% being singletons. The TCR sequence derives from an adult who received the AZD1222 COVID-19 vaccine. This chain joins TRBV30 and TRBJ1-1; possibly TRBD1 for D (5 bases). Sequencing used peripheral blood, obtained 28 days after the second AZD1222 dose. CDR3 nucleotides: TGTGCCTGGAGTGTACGAGGGGAAACTGAAGCTTTCTTT. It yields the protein CAWSVRGETEAFF.